The 25 T cell receptor beta chains below all came from one sample that was sequenced in a study of PD-L1 blockade in urothelial cancer. Indicated time point: peripheral blood 6 weeks after treatment start. The assay was immunoSEQ multiplex PCR, and TCRdb's table has in-frame clones only and misses some. This repertoire shows 42,000 or so clones, around 80% found once; its top ten account for roughly an eighth. Source: PBMCs, taken around atezolizumab (anti-PD-L1) treatment. Source of these receptors: a man between 60 and 70 years old with urothelial cancer.

This clone has only a few counts. The chain employs TRBV5-1 and TRBJ1-1; a weak D match, TRBD1 (6 bases). The CDR3 has 13 residues. Looked up from germline, CDR1 is SGHRS and CDR2 is YFSETQ. V lost 0 bases to trimming and J lost 8 bases, with 11 bases between them. This CDR3 is CASSLADRIEAFF. CDR3 nucleotides: TGCGCCAGCAGCTTGGCGGACAGAATCGAAGCTTTCTTT.

This clone was detected ten times or more. V is TRBV23-1 and J is TRBJ1-2; D is unresolved. TRBV23-1 falls under the ORF class, with uncertain function. Trimming took off 0 bases at V and 8 bases at J, with 13 bases between the two ends. This CDR3 is built from 14 residues. The CDR3 loop is CASSQSWVLRGYTF. The CDR3 DNA reads as TGCGCCAGCAGTCAATCTTGGGTGTTGAGGGGCTACACCTTC.

The CDR3 is CASSPKDSYGYTF. The DNA for the CDR3 is TGTGCCAGCAGTCCAAAGGACAGCTATGGCTACACCTTC. The chain is built from TRBV27 and TRBJ1-2; a weak D match, TRBD1 (6 bases). The CDR3 is 13 amino acids. Between the trimmed V and J ends, which lost 5 bases and 4 bases, there was a span of 11 bases. Germline lookup yields CDR1 MNHEY and CDR2 SMNVEV (reference sequence).

The chain couples TRBV2 to TRBJ2-3; D is unresolved. In germline, CDR1 is SNHLY, CDR2 FYNNEI. The V end was cut by 7 bases, the J end by 1 base, with 18 bases between. The CDR3 sequence is 16 residues long. This CDR3 reads CASTRGSYRGTDTQYF. The CDR3 DNA is TGTGCCAGCACTCGAGGTAGCTATCGGGGCACAGATACGCAGTATTTT.

CDR3 nucleotides: TGCGCCAGCAGCTTGGCGGGGGAGTTTGAGTCCCACGAGCAGTACTTC. Its protein is CASSLAGEFESHEQYF. V is TRBV5-1 and J is TRBJ2-7, with a weak D call TRBD2 (6 bases). The CDR3 runs 16 residues. The V end lost 0 bases, the J end lost 5 bases, and 18 bases lay between the germline ends. Germline CDR1 reads SGHRS; CDR2 reads YFSETQ.

The J gene is TRBJ1-1, the V gene TRBV6-4; TRBD1 matches at 9 bases. From germline, CDR1 is MRHNA and CDR2 SNTAGT. V was pared by 9 bases and J by 1 base, with 3 bases of the junction left unmatched. The CDR3 runs to 13 residues. The DNA of the CDR3 is TGTGCCAGTCGGGACAGGGCGAACACTGAAGCTTTCTTT. Its protein is CASRDRANTEAFF.

V and J are TRBV6-1 and TRBJ1-2, with a weak D call TRBD1 (5 bases). Germline CDR1 and CDR2: MNHNS and SASEGT. V gave up 3 bases and J gave up 2 bases, with 16 bases separating them. This CDR3 comprises 16 residues. The CDR3 coding sequence is TGTGCCAGCAGTGAGATTTATGGGGGGACGAACTATGGCTACACCTTC. It is translated as CASSEIYGGTNYGYTF.

This chain connects TRBV7-6 to TRBJ2-1; tentative D call: TRBD1 (7 bases). Between the trimmed V and J ends, which lost 0 bases and 3 bases, there was a span of 21 bases. The CDR3 is made up of 19 amino acids. Germline CDR1 reads SGHVS; CDR2 reads FNYEAQ. The CDR3 nucleotides read TGTGCCAGCAGCTTAGCAGGGGGCATCGGGAGCTTAGTCTACAATGAGCAGTTCTTC. The encoded protein is CASSLAGGIGSLVYNEQFF. Based on the CDR3 plus reference TRBV7-6 and TRBJ2-1, the full variable domain is GAGVSQSPRYKVTKRGQDVALRCDPISGHVSLYWYRQALGQGPEFLTYFNYEAQQDKSGLPNDRFSAERPEGSISTLTIQRTEQRDSAMYRCASSLAGGIGSLVYNEQFFGPGTRLTVL.

This clone has only one observation. The chain couples TRBV28 to TRBJ1-5; D perhaps matches TRBD1 (6 bases). CDR1 and CDR2 from the germline V gene are MDHEN and SYDVKM. V lost 6 bases and J 3 bases, leaving 15 bases between the germline ends. This CDR3 is built from 15 residues. DNA for the CDR3: TGTGCCAGCAGCCCCCCGGACAGAATCAATCAGCCCCAGCATTTT. Its protein product is CASSPPDRINQPQHF.

This rearrangement joins TRBV28 to TRBJ2-1; the match to TRBD1 covers 8 bases. Trimming cost V 5 bases and J 5 bases; bases outside gene matches: 5. CDR1 is MDHEN, CDR2 SYDVKM, per germline. CDR3 length equals 14 residues. CDR3 protein: CASSKRTGNNEQFF. As DNA, the CDR3 is TGTGCCAGCAGTAAAAGGACAGGGAACAATGAGCAGTTCTTC.

The genes are TRBV6-1 and TRBJ2-5; 11 nucleotides match TRBD2. The CDR3 totals 14 residues. Trimming removed 4 bases from V and 5 bases from J; junction bases left unmatched: 3. Germline V gene sequence: CDR1 MNHNS, CDR2 SASEGT. The CDR3 loop reads CASSVTSGAETQYF. The CDR3 nucleotides are TGTGCCAGCAGTGTGACTAGCGGGGCTGAGACCCAGTACTTC.

The chain uses TRBV28 and TRBJ2-3, with 10 bases lining up with TRBD1. Germline V gene data show CDR1 as MDHEN and CDR2 as SYDVKM. J was trimmed by 0 bases and V by 5 bases; bases with no gene match: 2. The length of the CDR3 is 15 residues. CDR3 DNA: TGTGCCAGCAGTAGGGGACAGGGGAGCACAGATACGCAGTATTTT. It encodes CASSRGQGSTDTQYF. The complete variable domain, with remaining parts taken from reference TRBV28 and TRBJ2-3, reads DVKVTQSSRYLVKRTGEKVFLECVQDMDHENMFWYRQDPGLGLRLIYFSYDVKMKEKGDIPEGYSVSREKKERFSLILESASTNQTSMYLCASSRGQGSTDTQYFGPGTRLTVL.

The chain combines TRBV7-8 with TRBJ1-1; TRBD1 agrees at 7 bases. The germline CDR1 and CDR2 sequences are SGHVS and FQNEAQ. The V segment lost 4 bases and the J segment 3 bases; nucleotides outside the gene matches: 2. The CDR3 is 13 amino acids. The CDR3 DNA sequence: TGTGCCAGCAGCTCCAGGGGGGACACTGAAGCTTTCTTT. Translation: CASSSRGDTEAFF.

This chain connects TRBV21-1 to TRBJ1-1; the tabulated D call, TRBD1, remains unverified against the DNA. TRBV21-1 is marked as a pseudogene. This CDR3 contains 16 residues. CDR3 sequence: CASNRLRRGDGTEAFF. As DNA, the CDR3 is TGTGCCAGCAACAGGTTAAGAAGGGGCGACGGCACTGAAGCTTTCTTT.

This clone has a handful of counts. V is TRBV5-6 and J is TRBJ2-1; D possibly corresponds to TRBD1 (5 bases). The germline V and J ends were trimmed by 2 bases and 6 bases, with 9 bases remaining between them. This CDR3 comprises 13 residues. The germline V gene encodes CDR1 SGHDT and CDR2 YYEEEE. The CDR3: CASSFGQGNEQFF. The CDR3 DNA is TGTGCCAGCAGCTTCGGGCAGGGCAATGAGCAGTTCTTC.

The chain joins TRBV6-1 to TRBJ1-3; a possible D gene is TRBD1 (6 bases). V was shortened by 10 bases and J by 2 bases, with 18 bases between the two germline ends. Germline V gives CDR1 MNHNS, CDR2 SASEGT. The CDR3 spans 15 residues. CDR3 nucleotides: TGTGCCACCAATCCCTTAGGGGGAACTGGAAACACCATATATTTT. It translates to CATNPLGGTGNTIYF.

This clone was seen a few times. This rearrangement joins TRBV28 to TRBJ1-2; D remains unclear. This CDR3 is built from 14 residues. Trimming took 4 bases from V and 8 from J, leaving 17 bases between them. The germline V gene encodes CDR1 MDHEN and CDR2 SYDVKM. The CDR3 here is CASSSSREGYGYTF. The CDR3 DNA reads TGTGCCAGCAGTTCCTCCCGGGAGGGCTACGGCTACACCTTC.

The V call is TRBV5-1, the J call TRBJ2-7; 13 nucleotides agree with TRBD2. The V gene's germline CDR1 is SGHRS and CDR2 YFSETQ. The CDR3 runs to 14 residues. J lost 3 bases, V lost 6 bases, and 3 bases had no gene match. In nucleotides, the CDR3 is TGCGCCAGCACCGGGACTAGCGGGAACTACGAGCAGTACTTC. Its protein product is CASTGTSGNYEQYF.

The chain links TRBV28 to TRBJ2-7, with 7 bases fitting TRBD1. The CDR3 length is 14 residues. In germline, CDR1 is MDHEN, CDR2 SYDVKM. V was pared by 6 bases and J by 3 bases, with 8 bases of the junction left unmatched. The CDR3 protein is CASSPGQALYEQYF. The CDR3 nucleotides are TGTGCCAGCAGCCCCGGACAGGCTCTCTACGAGCAGTACTTC. The whole variable domain, remainder taken from reference TRBV28 and TRBJ2-7, is DVKVTQSSRYLVKRTGEKVFLECVQDMDHENMFWYRQDPGLGLRLIYFSYDVKMKEKGDIPEGYSVSREKKERFSLILESASTNQTSMYLCASSPGQALYEQYFGPGTRLTVT.

This clone has more than one count but fewer than ten. The V call is TRBV6-6, the J call TRBJ2-7; D is ambiguous. Trimming cost V 6 bases and J 5 bases, with 8 bases left between them. The CDR3 extends over 11 amino acids. CDR1 MNHNY and CDR2 SVGAGI come from the germline V gene (reference sequence). CDR3 sequence (DNA): TGTGCCAGCAGCCGAACTGACGAGCAGTACTTC. The encoded protein is CASSRTDEQYF.

The gene calls are TRBV6-5 and TRBJ1-2, with 7 positions matching TRBD1. The germline CDR1 and CDR2 sequences are MNHEY and SVGAGI. The V and J ends lost 6 bases and 2 bases, in that order; junction bases with no gene match: 9. This CDR3 comprises 15 residues. The CDR3 nucleotides are TGTGCCAGCAGATCGGGACAGCGACGCAACTATGGCTACACCTTC. Amino acid sequence: CASRSGQRRNYGYTF.

The genes are TRBV4-3 and TRBJ2-1; 12 bases line up with TRBD1. CDR3 length: 15 amino acids. The trim removed 3 bases at V and 8 bases at J, leaving 5 bases unmatched. Germline assignment: CDR1 LGHNA and CDR2 YSLEER. The CDR3 region has the DNA TGCGCCAGCAGCCACCCGGGACAGGGGGCGGATGAGCAGTTCTTC. Encoded protein: CASSHPGQGADEQFF.

The rearrangement joins TRBV28 to TRBJ2-1; 9 nucleotides line up with TRBD1. The length of the CDR3 is 16 residues. V shed 5 bases and J 8 bases; nucleotides not matched to a gene: 13. Germline loops: CDR1 MDHEN, CDR2 SYDVKM. The CDR3 DNA is TGTGCCAGCAGTCATGACCCGGGACAGGGATTAGATGAGCAGTTCTTC. This translates into CASSHDPGQGLDEQFF.

A few counts support this clone. This rearrangement joins TRBV6-1 to TRBJ1-2; D gene ambiguous. Trimming took off 3 bases at V and 2 bases at J, with 7 bases between the two ends. This CDR3 has 13 residues. CDR1 MNHNS and CDR2 SASEGT come from the germline V gene. The CDR3 nucleotides read TGTGCCAGCAGTGATGGGGAGAACTATGGCTACACCTTC. Amino acid sequence: CASSDGENYGYTF.

The chain couples TRBV5-4 to TRBJ2-1, with D perhaps matching TRBD2 (6 bases). Germline V gives CDR1 SGHNT, CDR2 YYREEE (reference sequence). This CDR3 region has 13 residues. The V end lost 6 bases, the J end lost 8 bases, and 15 bases lay between the germline ends. This CDR3 is CASTGLQFDEQFF. The CDR3 bases are TGTGCCAGCACGGGACTCCAATTCGATGAGCAGTTCTTC.